A selection of T cell receptor beta chains follows, all from one sample in a study of T-cell reconstitution after alpha-beta-depleted transplantation in children. TCRdb redid the calling of the PCR reads with MiXCR, one entry per CDR3 protein. In the table there are some 440,000 distinct CDR3 sequences, 16% of which are singletons. Sequences were derived from PBMCs, mostly from graft donor cells, sampled 360 days after TCRalphabeta/CD19-depleted stem cell transplant. These receptors all stem from a boy younger than two who had a stem cell transplant for Wiskott-Aldrich syndrome, so the T cells may come from the graft donor. The CDR3 runs from the conserved cysteine through the conserved F or W.

>TRBJ2-4|15|TRBV15
CATSSTGTGSYIQYF
>TRBJ1-5|14|TRBV5-1
CASSPRPGNQPQHF
>TRBJ2-3|16|TRBV12-3/TRBV12-4
CASSSWPGPRGDTQYF
>TRBJ2-3|14|TRBV6-1
CASRTGRLTDTQYF
>TRBJ2-7|12|TRBV28
CASSSHGYEQYF
>TRBJ2-4|17|TRBV6-5
CASSYSKGAAAKNIQYF
>TRBJ1-2|13|TRBV7-8
CASSPGTPVGYTF
>TRBJ1-2|14|TRBV5-1
CASSLVEPNYGYTF
>TRBJ2-7|15|TRBV12-3/TRBV12-4
CASSPIGTPSYEQYF
>TRBJ2-7|12|TRBV6-2/TRBV6-3
CASSYSRVEQYF
>TRBJ2-2|13|TRBV5-1
CASSLGATGELFF
>TRBJ2-7|15|TRBV15
CATSRDYGAEREQYF
>TRBJ2-2|15|TRBV5-6
CASSSQTGNTGELFF
>TRBJ2-1|11|TRBV6-5
CASRYRGEQFF
>TRBJ2-5|12|TRBV3-1
CASSQVRETQYF
>TRBJ1-1|16|TRBV5-1
CASSLDEGRVNTEAFF
>TRBJ1-2|16|TRBV5-6
CASSSLVRVWDYGYTF
>TRBJ2-1|13|TRBV20-1
CSARGQSYNEQFF
>TRBJ1-4|14|TRBV29-1
CSVEQGMGDEKLFF
>TRBJ2-7|15|TRBV12-3/TRBV12-4
CASSHTGGFLYEQYF
>TRBJ2-7|11|TRBV29-1
CSVRGSYEQYF
>TRBJ1-1|14|TRBV11-2
CASSTGPRNTEAFF
>TRBJ2-3|14|TRBV5-1
CASSLSFSTDTQYF